What follows describes a single T cell receptor (beta chain). What it binds is not known. The sample comes from a study of blood T cells in healthy people across ages. Notes on the study in general: Diversity of TCR beta correlated strongly with naive T cell percentage. In long-lived donors, naive CD4+ cell counts and diversity exceeded those of aged donors.

Then a second PCR, running roughly 7 to 11 cycles, was carried out with a sample-barcoded 5' primer and a J-beta primer mix. MiXCR was run by TCRdb on the 5' RACE reads, yielding one entry per CDR3 protein. The sample has over a million distinct CDR3 sequences, roughly 45% seen once. The receptor was derived from a woman between 18 and 29 years old in good health. The sample taken for sequencing was blood.

This chain's CDR3 is CATSSTSESTDTQYF. In nucleotides, the CDR3 is TGTGCCACCAGTTCGACTAGCGAGAGCACAGATACGCAGTATTTT. The genes are TRBV24-1 and TRBJ2-3; TRBD2 matches at 8 bases. Per germline, CDR1 KGHDR and CDR2 SFDVKD. The J segment lost 0 bases and the V segment lost 6 bases, leaving 4 bases of the junction unmatched. This CDR3 region has 15 residues.